The 16 T cell receptor beta chains listed next were all sequenced from one sample in a study of blood T cell repertoires in COVID-19. Clones were read by immunoSEQ multiplex PCR, and TCRdb kept only the in-frame ones, dropping some. This sample has some 87,000 clones; approximately 91% occur once, and the top ten carry 3% to 4%. Sequencing input: peripheral blood. Receptors were obtained from a woman aged 70-85 years with acute or convalescent COVID-19.

V and J are TRBV19 and TRBJ1-2; 9 nucleotides line up with TRBD1. Trimming took 6 bases from V and 6 from J; bases not matched to a gene: 5. CDR1 and CDR2 (germline): LNHDA, SQIVND (reference sequence). The CDR3 contains 13 residues. The CDR3 region has the DNA TGTGCCAGTAGCTATGGGACAGGGAATGGCTACACCTTC. Translation gives CASSYGTGNGYTF.

This rearrangement joins TRBV5-5 to TRBJ1-2; D gene ambiguous. The ends were cut back, 4 bases at V and 6 bases at J, with 16 bases in the middle. There are 14 residues in the CDR3. Germline V gives CDR1 SGHKS, CDR2 YYEKEE (reference sequence). CDR3 region: CASSPSEVWHGYTF. CDR3 nucleotide sequence: TGTGCCAGCAGCCCTTCGGAGGTTTGGCATGGCTACACCTTC.

CDR3 residues: CASSPQQGVSYNEQFF. The DNA of the CDR3 is TGTGCCAGCTCACCACAACAGGGGGTTTCCTACAATGAGCAGTTCTTC. V usage is TRBV18 and J usage is TRBJ2-1; 8 bases agree with TRBD1. The V gene's germline CDR1 is KGHSH and CDR2 LQKENI. This CDR3 region has 16 residues. V shed 1 base and J 1 base; nucleotides not matched to a gene: 3.

This chain connects TRBV19 to TRBJ2-3, with TRBD1 matching 12 bases. The CDR3 contains 20 residues. Germline-derived CDR1 and CDR2 are LNHDA and SQIVND (reference sequence). Losses at the gene ends were 5 bases for V and 5 bases for J; bases not matched to a gene: 20. The CDR3 protein is CASSSSGTGGKLPFGDTQYF. The CDR3 DNA reads TGTGCCAGTAGTTCATCCGGGACAGGGGGCAAATTACCTTTTGGAGATACGCAGTATTTT. The whole variable domain, filled in from reference TRBV19 and TRBJ2-3, reads DGGITQSPKYLFRKEGQNVTLSCEQNLNHDAMYWYRQDPGQGLRLIYYSQIVNDFQKGDIAEGYSVSREKKESFPLTVTSAQKNPTAFYLCASSSSGTGGKLPFGDTQYFGPGTRLTVL.

The CDR3 DNA sequence: TGTGCCAGCAGCTTGGGACAGGGTGGCACCGGGGAGCTGTTTTTT. The encoded protein is CASSLGQGGTGELFF. V gene TRBV7-9 combines with J gene TRBJ2-2; 9 bases align to TRBD1. Germline values: CDR1 SEHNR, CDR2 FQNEAQ (reference sequence). Trimming removed 3 bases from V and 4 bases from J; junction bases left unmatched: 3. The CDR3 is made up of 15 amino acids.

This clone has only a few counts. The chain recombines TRBV7-6 with TRBJ2-7; 10 nucleotides line up with TRBD1. The germline gives CDR1 SGHVS, CDR2 FNYEAQ. CDR3 size: 17 residues. V shed 0 bases, J shed 1 base, and the junction held 6 bases outside the gene matches. This chain's CDR3 is CASSLAVDRGQSYEQYF. The CDR3 DNA follows: TGTGCCAGCAGCTTAGCGGTCGACAGGGGGCAATCCTACGAGCAGTACTTC.

The chain is built from TRBV5-6 and TRBJ2-7; TRBD1 is a possible D gene (5 bases). CDR3 size: 18 residues. V was shortened by 0 bases and J by 5 bases, with 24 bases between the two germline ends. Germline lookup yields CDR1 SGHDT and CDR2 YYEEEE. The CDR3 reads CASSLAETAGSRRDEQYV. The CDR3, as DNA: TGTGCCAGCAGCTTGGCCGAAACAGCAGGGTCCCGAAGGGACGAGCAGTACGTC.

This chain connects TRBV19 to TRBJ2-5, with 10 positions matching TRBD1. CDR1 LNHDA and CDR2 SQIVND come from the germline V gene (reference sequence). The J segment lost 6 bases and the V segment lost 4 bases, leaving 8 bases of the junction unmatched. This CDR3 has 15 residues. The CDR3, as DNA: TGTGCCAGTAGTACGACAGGGGGCCTAGGGAAGACCCAGTACTTC. This sequence encodes CASSTTGGLGKTQYF. The full variable domain, in which reference TRBV19 and TRBJ2-5 provide the parts outside the CDR3, is DGGITQSPKYLFRKEGQNVTLSCEQNLNHDAMYWYRQDPGQGLRLIYYSQIVNDFQKGDIAEGYSVSREKKESFPLTVTSAQKNPTAFYLCASSTTGGLGKTQYFGPGTRLLVL.

Only a few counts were recorded for this clone. This chain joins TRBV18 and TRBJ1-1, with D unclear. Germline CDR1 KGHSH, CDR2 LQKENI. CDR3 length: 16 amino acids. The ends were cut back, 1 base at V and 1 base at J, with 13 bases in the middle. The CDR3: CASSPRMGGGNTEAFF. The DNA for the CDR3 is TGTGCCAGCTCACCACGGATGGGTGGAGGGAACACTGAAGCTTTCTTT.

This sequence joins TRBV6-4 and TRBJ1-1, with D unclear. Trimming removed 6 bases at V and 7 bases at J, with 15 bases between. The V gene's germline CDR1 is MRHNA and CDR2 SNTAGT. This CDR3 is 13 amino acids long. CDR3 bases: TGTGCCAGCAGGATAACTGTGTACGGTGAAGCTTTCTTT. As protein: CASRITVYGEAFF.

This sequence joins TRBV4-1 and TRBJ1-2; perhaps TRBD1 as D (5 bases). The length of the CDR3 is 17 residues. Germline CDR1 is MGHRA and CDR2 is YSYEKL. Trimming removed 1 base at V and 2 bases at J, with 17 bases between. DNA for the CDR3: TGCGCCAGCAGCCAAGGGTTTGCGGGACTCGCGAACTATGGCTACACCTTC. It specifies CASSQGFAGLANYGYTF.

The V gene is TRBV6-4, the J gene TRBJ2-2, with 15 bases lining up with TRBD2. The CDR3 totals 18 residues. Germline-derived CDR1 and CDR2 are MRHNA and SNTAGT. V shed 4 bases, J shed 0 bases, and the junction held 3 bases outside the gene matches. The CDR3 coding sequence is TGTGCCAGCAGTGGGACTAGCGGGGGGGTCGCGAACACCGGGGAGCTGTTTTTT. Protein product: CASSGTSGGVANTGELFF.

This rearrangement joins TRBV5-1 to TRBJ2-5, with 7 bases aligning to TRBD1. Germline V gene lookup returns CDR1 SGHRS and CDR2 YFSETQ. The J segment lost 7 bases and the V segment lost 4 bases, leaving 13 bases of the junction unmatched. This CDR3 is 15 amino acids long. This CDR3 reads CASSVSGTAEGTQYF. CDR3 DNA: TGCGCCAGCAGCGTATCCGGGACAGCCGAGGGGACCCAGTACTTC.

The chain has TRBV11-2 and TRBJ1-2, with D hard to call. CDR3 length equals 16 residues. V was trimmed by 4 bases and J by 6 bases, leaving 21 bases between them. The germline CDR1 and CDR2 sequences are SGHAT and FQNNGV. The CDR3 reads CASSSVGRVAGDGYTF. The CDR3 nucleotides are TGTGCCAGCAGCTCCGTCGGGAGGGTAGCCGGGGATGGCTACACCTTC. Full variable domain (remainder filled in from reference TRBV11-2 and TRBJ1-2): EAGVAQSPRYKIIEKRQSVAFWCNPISGHATLYWYQQILGQGPKLLIQFQNNGVVDDSQLPKDRFSAERLKGVDSTLKIQPAKLEDSAVYLCASSSVGRVAGDGYTFGSGTRLTVV.

The rearrangement links TRBV30 to TRBJ2-1; TRBD1 matches 9 bases. The CDR3 has 11 amino acids. CDR1 and CDR2 (germline): GTSNPN, SVGIG (reference sequence). As DNA, the CDR3 is TGTCAGGCTGGGACAGGGCATGAGCAGTTCTTC. Protein: CQAGTGHEQFF.

The chain recombines TRBV5-1 with TRBJ1-3, with unresolved D. Germline CDR1 and CDR2: SGHRS and YFSETQ. V was shortened by 0 bases and J by 1 base, with 11 bases between the two germline ends. The CDR3 consists of 16 residues. This chain's CDR3 is CASSLGAATSGNTIYF. CDR3 coding DNA: TGCGCCAGCAGCTTGGGGGCAGCCACTTCTGGAAACACCATATATTTT.